A single sample is the source of the 29 T cell receptor beta chains below, sequenced in a study of PD-L1 blockade in urothelial cancer. The assay was immunoSEQ multiplex PCR, and TCRdb's table has in-frame clones only and misses some. The sample includes tens of thousands of clones, less than 90% seen only once; the top ten take around 2%. Time point meaning: pretreatment peripheral blood. The sample was PBMCs, taken around atezolizumab (anti-PD-L1) treatment. The receptors were sampled from a man aged 60 to 69 with urothelial cancer.

V and J are TRBV18 and TRBJ2-5, with 9 bases identical to TRBD1. The CDR3 sequence is 15 residues long. Trimming took 0 bases from V and 1 from J; bases not matched to a gene: 0. Germline CDR1 and CDR2: KGHSH and LQKENI. CDR3 sequence: CASSPPGQGQETQYF. The CDR3 nucleotides read TGTGCCAGCTCACCACCGGGACAGGGCCAAGAGACCCAGTACTTC.

The rearrangement joins TRBV5-8 to TRBJ1-4; TRBD1 aligns across 10 bases. The V gene end was trimmed by 4 bases and the J gene end by 12 bases; junction bases not matched to a gene: 9. This CDR3 comprises 14 residues. Germline values: CDR1 SGHTS, CDR2 YDEGEE. DNA for the CDR3: TGTGCCAGCAGCCGGACAGGGGGACAGATACAACTGTTTTTT. This encodes CASSRTGGQIQLFF.

The CDR3: CASSRDFSGNTQYF. The DNA for the CDR3 is TGTGCCAGCAGTCGGGACTTCTCGGGGAATACGCAGTATTTT. This chain joins TRBV2 and TRBJ2-3; weak D call: TRBD2 (6 bases). The V end was cut by 5 bases, the J end by 7 bases, with 16 bases between. The germline V gene encodes CDR1 SNHLY and CDR2 FYNNEI. The CDR3 loop spans 14 amino acids.

The chain links TRBV6-6 to TRBJ2-7; possibly TRBD1 for D (5 bases). The V and J ends lost 6 bases and 0 bases respectively, with 12 bases between them. Germline loops: CDR1 MNHNY, CDR2 SVGAGI (reference sequence). The CDR3 has 14 amino acids. CDR3 in amino acids: CASSRQFSSYEQYF. CDR3 sequence (DNA): TGTGCCAGCAGCCGACAGTTCAGCTCCTACGAGCAGTACTTC.

V is TRBV11-2 and J is TRBJ2-7; 7 bases are shared with TRBD2. Germline CDR1 SGHAT, CDR2 FQNNGV. This CDR3 region has 17 residues. The V segment lost 4 bases and the J segment 3 bases; nucleotides outside the gene matches: 15. The CDR3 nucleotides are TGTGCCAGCAGCTCGCTAAGGGGCAGCGGGAATCTCTACGAGCAGTACTTC. It encodes CASSSLRGSGNLYEQYF.

CDR3 sequence reads: CASSYGTPREKLFF. In nucleotides, the CDR3 is TGTGCCAGCAGTTACGGGACTCCAAGGGAAAAACTGTTTTTT. The chain uses TRBV6-5 and TRBJ1-4; tentative D call: TRBD1 (5 bases). Deletions cut 2 bases from V and 8 bases from J, with 12 bases between. CDR1 is MNHEY and CDR2 is SVGAGI in the germline V gene. CDR3 length: 14 residues.

This clone was seen only once. The DNA of the CDR3 is TGTGCCAGCAGCCTTTACTCCGTCGGACAGACGAACACTGAAGCTTTCTTT. Protein sequence: CASSLYSVGQTNTEAFF. The chain recombines TRBV7-2 with TRBJ1-1; possibly TRBD1 for D (6 bases). V was pared by 5 bases and J by 1 base, with 20 bases between. Germline-derived CDR1 and CDR2 are SGHTA and FQGNSA. This CDR3 spans 17 amino acids. Full variable domain (rest looked up from reference TRBV7-2 and TRBJ1-1): GAGVSQSPSNKVTEKGKDVELRCDPISGHTALYWYRQSLGQGLEFLIYFQGNSAPDKSGLPSDRFSAERTGGSVSTLTIQRTQQEDSAVYLCASSLYSVGQTNTEAFFGQGTRLTVV.

The chain joins TRBV19 to TRBJ2-7; 8 positions agree with TRBD2. The germline CDR1 and CDR2 sequences are LNHDA and SQIVND (reference sequence). With V trimmed by 3 bases and J by 6 bases, 7 bases remained unmatched. The length of the CDR3 is 14 residues. CDR3 bases: TGTGCCAGTAGTATGGCGGGAGGCAAAGGCGAGCAGTACTTC. Encoded protein: CASSMAGGKGEQYF.

The V and J genes are TRBV7-3 and TRBJ2-2, with 11 bases matching TRBD2. In germline, CDR1 is SGHTA, CDR2 FQGTGA. V shed 8 bases, J shed 9 bases, and the junction held 14 bases outside the gene matches. The CDR3 is made up of 16 amino acids. The CDR3 nucleotides read TGTGCCAGCGGGGGGACTAGCGGTTGGGGAACAAGGGAGCTGTTTTTT. Its translation is CASGGTSGWGTRELFF.

This chain uses TRBV19 with TRBJ1-5; tentatively, D is TRBD1 (5 bases). This CDR3 comprises 17 residues. The germline V gene encodes CDR1 LNHDA and CDR2 SQIVND (reference sequence). V gave up 3 bases and J gave up 1 base, with 16 bases separating them. CDR3 amino acids: CASSIFMGLGSNQPQHF. CDR3 coding DNA: TGTGCCAGTAGTATTTTTATGGGGCTTGGGAGCAATCAGCCCCAGCATTTT.

V gene TRBV11-3 combines with J gene TRBJ2-5; D remains unclear. The CDR3 is made up of 15 amino acids. V was cut by 8 bases and J by 5 bases, with 21 bases left in between. Germline-derived CDR1 and CDR2 are SGHNT and YENEEA. For the CDR3, the DNA is TGTGCCAGCCAAAAACTCGGGTACCTGAAGGAGACCCAGTACTTC. Amino acids: CASQKLGYLKETQYF.

This rearrangement joins TRBV6-5 to TRBJ1-1; 8 bases map to TRBD1. The CDR3 is 15 residues long. The trim removed 5 bases at V and 4 bases at J, leaving 9 bases unmatched. Germline CDR1 MNHEY, CDR2 SVGAGI. DNA for the CDR3: TGTGCCAGCAGTAGTACAGGGGGTCGATCCACTGAAGCTTTCTTT. Residues: CASSSTGGRSTEAFF.

The rearrangement uses TRBV25-1 and TRBJ1-6, with 7 bases identical to TRBD1. The CDR3 runs 15 residues. From germline, CDR1 is MGHDK and CDR2 SYGVNS. V lost 4 bases, J lost 7 bases, and 7 bases stayed unmatched. The CDR3 sequence: CASSASGGENSPLHF. The CDR3 DNA reads as TGTGCCAGCAGTGCCTCAGGGGGAGAAAATTCACCCCTCCACTTT.

J is TRBJ1-5 and V is TRBV19; TRBD1 matches 11 bases. This CDR3 region has 18 residues. With 4 bases clipped from V and 3 bases from J, the junction kept 11 bases outside the gene matches. The germline CDR1 and CDR2 sequences are LNHDA and SQIVND (reference sequence). The CDR3 nucleotides read TGTGCCAGTAGTAAGCGCCGGGACAGGGGGTCTGTCAATCAGCCCCAGCATTTT. The encoded protein is CASSKRRDRGSVNQPQHF.

The rearrangement links TRBV12-5 to TRBJ1-2; the match to TRBD1 covers 10 bases. Per the germline V gene, CDR1 is LGHNT and CDR2 is FRNRAP. Trimming at V came to 2 bases and at J to 0 bases, leaving 9 bases not matched to a gene. The CDR3 is 18 residues long. CDR3 nucleotide sequence: TGTGCTAGTGGTTTGCCAGGACAGGGGGATCGGACTAACTATGGCTACACCTTC. Protein: CASGLPGQGDRTNYGYTF.

This chain joins TRBV5-5 and TRBJ1-5, with 9 bases lining up with TRBD1. CDR3 length: 17 amino acids. After removal of 6 bases from V and 0 bases from J, the junction contained 10 bases not matched to a gene. Germline V gene sequence: CDR1 SGHKS, CDR2 YYEKEE (reference sequence). The CDR3 here is CASTPGQGLYSNQPQHF. CDR3 nucleotide sequence: TGTGCCAGCACCCCGGGACAGGGCCTATATAGCAATCAGCCCCAGCATTTT. Full variable domain (outside the CDR3, taken from reference TRBV5-5 and TRBJ1-5): DAGVTQSPTHLIKTRGQQVTLRCSPISGHKSVSWYQQVLGQGPQFIFQYYEKEERGRGNFPDRFSARQFPNYSSELNVNALLLGDSALYLCASTPGQGLYSNQPQHFGDGTRLSIL.

The chain is built from TRBV27 and TRBJ2-7; D may be TRBD2 (6 bases). V was cut by 5 bases and J by 2 bases, with 16 bases left in between. Germline V gene sequence: CDR1 MNHEY, CDR2 SMNVEV (reference sequence). CDR3 length: 15 amino acids. CDR3: CASSPLAWSTYEQYF. CDR3 nucleotide sequence: TGTGCCAGCAGTCCTCTAGCGTGGTCAACCTACGAGCAGTACTTC.

This chain joins TRBV7-9 and TRBJ1-2, with D uncertain. Deletions cut 2 bases from V and 7 bases from J, with 17 bases between. This CDR3 has 15 residues. The V gene's germline CDR1 is SEHNR and CDR2 FQNEAQ (reference sequence). The CDR3 loop reads CASSLKVVTLGGYTF. The CDR3 bases are TGTGCCAGCAGCTTAAAAGTTGTGACATTGGGTGGCTACACCTTC. Using reference TRBV7-9 and TRBJ1-2 for the parts outside the CDR3, the full variable domain is DTGVSQNPRHKITKRGQNVTFRCDPISEHNRLYWYRQTLGQGPEFLTYFQNEAQLEKSRLLSDRFSAERPKGSFSTLEIQRTEQGDSAMYLCASSLKVVTLGGYTFGSGTRLTVV.

The chain links TRBV29-1 to TRBJ2-7; 7 bases map to TRBD1. Per germline, CDR1 SQVTM and CDR2 ANQGSEA. The CDR3 is made up of 14 amino acids. The J segment lost 2 bases and the V segment lost 6 bases, leaving 10 bases of the junction unmatched. In nucleotides, the CDR3 is TGCAGCGTCACGCCGGGACAGAAGGCCTACGAGCAGTACTTC. Translation gives CSVTPGQKAYEQYF.

Only one count was recorded for this clone. This chain uses TRBV7-2 with TRBJ1-2; TRBD1 matches 8 bases. The V segment lost 5 bases and the J segment 0 bases; nucleotides outside the gene matches: 8. The CDR3 spans 16 residues. The germline V gene encodes CDR1 SGHTA and CDR2 FQGNSA. For the CDR3, the DNA is TGTGCCAGCAGCCCGGGGACAGGCCGGGCTAACTATGGCTACACCTTC. Translation gives CASSPGTGRANYGYTF.

This clone showed up just a few times. The chain has TRBV7-2 and TRBJ2-7; TRBD1 is a possible D gene (6 bases). V lost 1 base and J 2 bases, leaving 12 bases between the germline ends. This CDR3 has 15 residues. Germline loops: CDR1 SGHTA, CDR2 FQGNSA. The CDR3: CASSLGTVLPYEQYF. The CDR3 coding sequence is TGTGCCAGCAGCTTAGGGACAGTCCTCCCCTACGAGCAGTACTTC.

The chain couples TRBV11-2 to TRBJ2-1, with 11 bases lining up with TRBD2. This CDR3 region has 18 residues. Germline V gene lookup returns CDR1 SGHAT and CDR2 FQNNGV. V shed 3 bases and J 2 bases; nucleotides not matched to a gene: 9. CDR3 coding DNA: TGTGCCAGCAGCTTCCCGACGACTAGCGGGGATACCTACAATGAGCAGTTCTTC. Its protein product is CASSFPTTSGDTYNEQFF.

This clone was observed a handful of times. The rearrangement uses TRBV7-2 and TRBJ2-1; D call uncertain. CDR3 size: 14 residues. Trimming shortened V by 4 bases and J by 8 bases, and 15 bases separated the two germline ends. Germline V gives CDR1 SGHTA, CDR2 FQGNSA. CDR3 sequence reads: CASSSERFSHEQFF. Written as DNA, the CDR3 is TGTGCCAGCAGCTCGGAGAGGTTTAGCCATGAGCAGTTCTTC.

The chain has TRBV7-6 and TRBJ2-2; 7 positions match TRBD1. The CDR3 loop spans 16 amino acids. Trimming took 0 bases from V and 4 from J; bases not matched to a gene: 5. The germline V gene encodes CDR1 SGHVS and CDR2 FNYEAQ. The CDR3 nucleotides read TGTGCCAGCAGCTTAGCTTCACAGGGGAGCACCGGGGAGCTGTTTTTT. As protein: CASSLASQGSTGELFF.

The V and J genes are TRBV7-2 and TRBJ1-4; unclear D gene. The V end was cut by 2 bases, the J end by 3 bases, with 10 bases between. Germline V lookup: CDR1 SGHTA, CDR2 FQGNSA. This CDR3 contains 15 residues. This CDR3 reads CASSLTTGSNEKLFF. The CDR3 DNA reads as TGTGCCAGCAGCTTAACAACCGGGTCTAATGAAAAACTGTTTTTT. The full variable domain, rest sourced from reference TRBV7-2 and TRBJ1-4, is GAGVSQSPSNKVTEKGKDVELRCDPISGHTALYWYRQSLGQGLEFLIYFQGNSAPDKSGLPSDRFSAERTGGSVSTLTIQRTQQEDSAVYLCASSLTTGSNEKLFFGSGTQLSVL.

The J gene is TRBJ2-7, the V gene TRBV11-2; the D gene is possibly TRBD2 (5 bases). The germline V and J ends were trimmed by 4 bases and 4 bases, with 17 bases remaining between them. Per germline, CDR1 SGHAT and CDR2 FQNNGV. The CDR3 has 15 amino acids. CDR3 amino acids: CASSSLVGVRYEQYF. CDR3 DNA sequence: TGTGCCAGCAGCTCCCTCGTCGGGGTACGTTACGAGCAGTACTTC.

The chain uses TRBV2 and TRBJ2-5; D remains ambiguous. CDR1 is SNHLY and CDR2 is FYNNEI in the germline V gene. V was shortened by 3 bases and J by 5 bases, with 7 bases between the two germline ends. The CDR3 has 12 residues. The CDR3 DNA reads TGTGCCAGCAGTGAGATTGCGGAGACCCAGTACTTC. Translation gives CASSEIAETQYF.

The rearrangement uses TRBV28 and TRBJ2-3; a weak D match, TRBD2 (6 bases). V gave up 4 bases and J gave up 0 bases, with 17 bases separating them. The CDR3 is 17 amino acids. Germline V lookup: CDR1 MDHEN, CDR2 SYDVKM. For the CDR3, the DNA is TGTGCCAGCAGTTCCCCTCAAGCGGGCGAAAGCACAGATACGCAGTATTTT. Translating gives CASSSPQAGESTDTQYF.

The chain employs TRBV28 and TRBJ1-3, with D uncertain. The CDR3 has 13 residues. Per the germline V gene, CDR1 is MDHEN and CDR2 is SYDVKM. The V end lost 6 bases, the J end lost 0 bases, and 6 bases lay between the germline ends. CDR3 bases: TGTGCCAGCAGCCCCTCCTCTGGAAACACCATATATTTT. This gives the protein CASSPSSGNTIYF.